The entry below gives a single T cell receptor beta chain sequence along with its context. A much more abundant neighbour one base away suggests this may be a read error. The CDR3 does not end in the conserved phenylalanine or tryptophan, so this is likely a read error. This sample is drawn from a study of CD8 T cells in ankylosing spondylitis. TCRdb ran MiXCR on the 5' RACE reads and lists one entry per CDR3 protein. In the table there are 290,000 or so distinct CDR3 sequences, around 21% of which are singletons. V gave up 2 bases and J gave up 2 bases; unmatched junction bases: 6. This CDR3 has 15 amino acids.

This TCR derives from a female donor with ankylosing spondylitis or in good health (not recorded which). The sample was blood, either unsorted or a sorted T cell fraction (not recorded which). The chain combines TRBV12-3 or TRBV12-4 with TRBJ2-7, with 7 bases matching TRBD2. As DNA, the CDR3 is TGTGCCAGCAGTTTAAAGGCGGGGGATCCCTACGAGCAGTACTAC. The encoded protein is CASSLKAGDPYEQYY.